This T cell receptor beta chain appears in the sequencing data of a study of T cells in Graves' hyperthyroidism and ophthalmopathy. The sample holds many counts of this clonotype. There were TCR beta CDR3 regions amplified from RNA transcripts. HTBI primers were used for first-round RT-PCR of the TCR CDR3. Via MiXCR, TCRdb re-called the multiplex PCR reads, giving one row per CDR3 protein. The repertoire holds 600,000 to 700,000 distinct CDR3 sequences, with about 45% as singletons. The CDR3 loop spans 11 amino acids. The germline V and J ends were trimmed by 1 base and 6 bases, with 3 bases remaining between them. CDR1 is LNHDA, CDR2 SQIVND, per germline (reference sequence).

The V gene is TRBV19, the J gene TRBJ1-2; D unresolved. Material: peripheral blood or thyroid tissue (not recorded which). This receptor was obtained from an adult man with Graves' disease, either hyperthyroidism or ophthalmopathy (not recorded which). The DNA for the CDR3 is TGTGCCAGTAGTATAGGGAATGGCTACACCTTC. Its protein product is CASSIGNGYTF.